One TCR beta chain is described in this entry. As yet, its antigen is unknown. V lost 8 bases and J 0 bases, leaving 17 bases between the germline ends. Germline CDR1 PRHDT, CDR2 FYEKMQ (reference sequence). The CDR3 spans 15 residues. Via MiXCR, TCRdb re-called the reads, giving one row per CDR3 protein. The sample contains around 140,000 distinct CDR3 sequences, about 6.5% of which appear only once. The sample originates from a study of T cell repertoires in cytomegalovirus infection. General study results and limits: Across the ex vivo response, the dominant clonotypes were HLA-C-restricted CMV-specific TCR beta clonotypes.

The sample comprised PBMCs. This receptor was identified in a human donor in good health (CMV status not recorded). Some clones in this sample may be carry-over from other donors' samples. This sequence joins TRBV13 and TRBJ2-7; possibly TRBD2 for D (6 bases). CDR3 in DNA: TGTGCCAGCGCCGACCGGGGGACGAGCTCCTACGAGCAGTACTTC. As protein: CASADRGTSSYEQYF.